These T cell receptor beta chains were read from a single sample in a study of blood T cells in healthy people across ages. TCRdb recomputed calls from the 5' RACE reads with MiXCR, one row per CDR3 protein. Of around 800,000 distinct CDR3 sequences in the sample, around 24% were seen once. These data were also reused for a study on T cells of mothers and their children.

Material: blood. The receptor set was obtained from a boy aged 10-17 years in good health. Both conserved end residues are part of each CDR3. A D gene is named only where the DNA matches it firmly. Size is omitted from some rows. Given values are once, few, many or a class for expanded clones.

clone_size j_call v_call d_call cdr3_aa cdr3_nt
NA TRBJ2-4 TRBV5-1 NA CASSLDGGKENIQYF TGCGCCAGCAGCTTGGACGGGGGCAAGGAAAACATTCAGTACTTC
few TRBJ2-1 TRBV7-2 TRBD2 CASRLLAGREQFF TGTGCCAGCAGGTTACTAGCGGGGAGGGAGCAGTTCTTC
many TRBJ2-7 TRBV29-1 TRBD1 CSVGDRELYEQYF TGCAGCGTGGGGGACAGGGAGCTTTACGAGCAGTACTTC
NA TRBJ1-1 TRBV5-1 NA CASHLAVNTEAFF TGCGCCAGCCACTTAGCGGTGAACACTGAAGCTTTCTTT
NA TRBJ2-1 TRBV6-1 TRBD1 CASSPPRTGDANEQFF TGTGCCAGCAGCCCCCCCCGGACAGGGGATGCCAATGAGCAGTTCTTC
few TRBJ2-5 TRBV9 TRBD2 CASSSLAGRETQYF TGTGCCAGCAGTTCCTTAGCGGGGCGAGAGACCCAGTACTTC
few TRBJ1-1 TRBV4-2 NA CASSQGRGVEAFF TGTGCCAGCAGCCAAGGACGGGGAGTTGAAGCTTTCTTT
few TRBJ2-7 TRBV29-1 NA CSVGGRGYEQYF TGCAGCGTTGGAGGGAGGGGGTACGAGCAGTACTTC
NA TRBJ2-5 TRBV7-9 TRBD1 CASSPFPGQQETQYF TGTGCCAGCAGCCCGTTCCCGGGACAGCAAGAGACCCAGTACTTC
few TRBJ2-1 TRBV7-2 NA CASSNGAYNEQFF TGTGCCAGCAGCAACGGGGCATACAATGAGCAGTTCTTC
few TRBJ2-5 TRBV7-6 TRBD2 CASSGPLAGGGETQYF TGTGCCAGCAGCGGACCACTGGCGGGGGGGGGAGAGACCCAGTACTTC
NA TRBJ2-5 TRBV30 TRBD2 CAWSRLGTSVETQYF TGTGCCTGGAGTCGCCTCGGGACTAGCGTCGAGACCCAGTACTTC
NA TRBJ2-1 TRBV12-3/TRBV12-4 TRBD1 CASSPGTARSSYNEQFF TGTGCCAGCAGTCCCGGGACAGCGCGGAGCTCCTACAATGAGCAGTTCTTC
many TRBJ2-3 TRBV7-2 TRBD2 CASSLGTSADTQYF TGTGCCAGCAGCCTCGGGACTAGCGCAGATACGCAGTATTTT
NA TRBJ1-1 TRBV6-5 NA CASSYSYDNEAFF TGTGCCAGCAGTTACTCGTACGACAATGAAGCTTTCTTT
few TRBJ2-1 TRBV2 NA CASSESSISLNEQFF TGTGCCAGCAGTGAATCCAGCATATCCCTCAATGAGCAGTTCTTC
NA TRBJ2-1 TRBV6-5 TRBD2 CASRASGGTYNEQFF TGTGCCAGCAGGGCTAGCGGGGGAACCTACAATGAGCAGTTCTTC
NA TRBJ1-1 TRBV2 TRBD1 CASSQTGGSTEAFF TGTGCCAGCAGTCAAACAGGGGGCTCCACTGAAGCTTTCTTT
NA TRBJ2-1 TRBV5-1 TRBD2 CASSFASGGDMYEQFF TGCGCCAGCAGCTTCGCTAGCGGGGGGGACATGTATGAGCAGTTCTTC
NA TRBJ2-3 TRBV14 NA CASSQARGPDTQYF TGTGCCAGCAGCCAAGCCCGGGGGCCAGATACGCAGTATTTT
NA TRBJ2-5 TRBV5-4 NA CASSWSLAEETQYF TGTGCCAGCAGCTGGAGTCTAGCTGAGGAGACCCAGTACTTC
NA TRBJ2-4 TRBV4-1 TRBD1 CASSRTGGVDIQYF TGCGCCAGCAGCCGAACAGGGGGAGTAGACATTCAGTACTTC
few TRBJ2-3 TRBV7-3 NA CASSLTSDGDTQYF TGTGCCAGCAGCTTAACTAGCGACGGAGATACGCAGTATTTT
NA TRBJ2-7 TRBV12-3/TRBV12-4 TRBD1 CASSLRTGAHEQYF TGTGCCAGCAGTCTCCGTACAGGGGCCCACGAGCAGTACTTC
NA TRBJ1-2 TRBV6-1 TRBD1 CASKGQGADYGYTF TGTGCCAGCAAGGGACAGGGGGCAGACTATGGCTACACCTTC
NA TRBJ2-2 TRBV28 NA CAIKAQMNTGELFF TGTGCCATCAAAGCCCAAATGAACACCGGGGAGCTGTTTTTT
NA TRBJ2-3 TRBV10-2 TRBD2 CATGLVIDTQYF TGCGCCACTGGACTAGTCATAGATACGCAGTATTTT
NA TRBJ2-1 TRBV14 NA CASSGRGQEQFF TGTGCCAGCAGCGGGCGGGGGCAGGAGCAGTTCTTC
NA TRBJ2-3 TRBV5-4 TRBD2 CASSLGPASGRTDTQYF TGTGCCAGCAGCTTGGGCCCAGCTAGCGGGAGGACAGATACGCAGTATTTT
few TRBJ1-4 TRBV12-3/TRBV12-4 TRBD1 CASRHRGLVEKLFF TGTGCCAGCAGGCACAGGGGGCTCGTTGAAAAACTGTTTTTT
NA TRBJ2-7 TRBV10-3 NA CAISESRNEQYF TGTGCCATCAGTGAGTCGAGGAACGAGCAGTACTTC
NA TRBJ2-5 TRBV6-1 NA CASCPFPAGSEETQYF TGTGCCAGCTGCCCCTTCCCGGCCGGGAGCGAGGAGACCCAGTACTTC
few TRBJ2-2 TRBV9 NA CASSVETASNTGELFF TGTGCCAGCAGCGTAGAGACAGCCTCGAACACCGGGGAGCTGTTTTTT
NA TRBJ2-1 TRBV3-1 TRBD1 CASSQADREQFF TGTGCCAGCAGCCAGGCTGACAGGGAACAGTTCTTC
few TRBJ1-2 TRBV10-3 NA CAISGALLRGDGYTF TGTGCCATCAGTGGGGCCCTTCTTAGGGGCGACGGCTACACCTTC
NA TRBJ1-4 TRBV30 TRBD1 CAWSGRGQEDEKLFF TGTGCCTGGAGTGGAAGGGGACAGGAGGATGAAAAACTGTTTTTT
few TRBJ1-4 TRBV10-3 NA CAISERAGDDTTYEKLFF TGTGCCATCAGTGAGAGAGCCGGTGACGACACTACCTACGAAAAACTGTTTTTT